These T cell receptor beta chains were read from a single sample in a study of blood T cell repertoires in COVID-19. Assay used: immunoSEQ multiplex PCR; TCRdb lists only in-frame clones, some missing. The sample lists roughly 60,000 clones; approximately 88% were seen once. The sequencing input was peripheral blood. The origin of the receptors is a human donor in a cohort sampled during active COVID-19. CDR3s leave out the opening cysteine and the closing phenylalanine or tryptophan. Clone size is stated in some rows and not others, as once, few, many or a class when expanded.

abundance | j_gene | v_gene | CDR3aa
few | TRBJ2-7 | TRBV9 | ASSVGLGEQY
NA | TRBJ1-2 | TRBV25-1 | ASSGRWVALNYGYT
NA | TRBJ2-7 | TRBV9 | ASSVGSSAYSYEQY
few | TRBJ2-7 | TRBV6-2/TRBV6-3 | ASSPGTGWLEY
NA | TRBJ2-1 | TRBV19 | ASKPSGTSGDNEQF
NA | TRBJ1-2 | TRBV4-1 | ASSQVTGYGYT
NA | TRBJ2-2 | TRBV6-5 | ASTPGLASGGELF
NA | TRBJ1-2 | TRBV28 | ASSLVPLYGYT
once | TRBJ2-6 | TRBV7-7 | ASSMGGAGANVLT
NA | TRBJ1-1 | TRBV13 | ASSPRGAPGPEAF
NA | TRBJ2-1 | TRBV19 | ASRLAGALSSYNEQF
NA | TRBJ1-1 | TRBV27 | ASSLPNTEAF
NA | TRBJ2-7 | TRBV7-2 | ASSLAGSYEQY
NA | TRBJ2-3 | TRBV7-8 | ASSAKTGASTDTQY
NA | TRBJ1-5 | TRBV19 | ASSDRGNQPQH
once | TRBJ2-7 | TRBV29-1 | SGSDGTGSYEQY
NA | TRBJ2-7 | TRBV6-5 | ASREPSFGEQY
NA | TRBJ2-1 | TRBV30 | AWSVLSGRFNEQF
NA | TRBJ1-5 | TRBV28 | ASSSPRATTGQPQH
NA | TRBJ2-5 | TRBV11-2 | ASSLVAGGSWETQY
NA | TRBJ2-1 | TRBV7-2 | ASADAQEYLNEQF
NA | TRBJ1-6 | TRBV27 | ASRRGTGNSPLH
NA | TRBJ2-1 | TRBV19 | ASQRGSPVYNEQF
few | TRBJ1-1 | TRBV9 | ASSVGGRGTEAF
NA | TRBJ2-7 | TRBV7-9 | ASSAGTGNEQY
NA | TRBJ1-2 | TRBV3-1/TRBV3-2 | ASSYGRGFTYGYT
NA | TRBJ2-5 | TRBV2 | ASNTAGGVGETQY